These 25 T cell receptor beta chains share one sample of origin, sequenced in a study of beta chain features in type 1 diabetes. Findings and caveats of the study: Significant though moderate, a shortening of TCRB CDR3s appeared in all four CD4+ subsets of Type 1 diabetes patients.

The investigators reverse transcribed all of the isolated RNA, so they sequenced expressed TCRB transcripts. Only in-frame clones appear in the TCRdb table, and some are missing; sequencing was by immunoSEQ multiplex PCR. Of more than 95,000 clones listed, around 15% are singletons. No antigen has been identified for these receptors. The sequenced sample consisted of central memory CD4+ T cells from blood. The receptor source for this set is a man younger than 30 with type 1 diabetes.

V gene TRBV7-2 combines with J gene TRBJ2-1; D is possibly TRBD1 (6 bases). The CDR3 consists of 15 residues. The V end was cut by 4 bases, the J end by 6 bases, with 16 bases between. CDR1 is SGHTA and CDR2 is FQGNSA in the germline V gene. The chain's CDR3 is CASSSSGGHGNEQFF. CDR3 DNA sequence: TGTGCCAGCAGCTCCTCTGGGGGACATGGCAATGAGCAGTTCTTC. The entire variable domain, with the rest obtained from reference TRBV7-2 and TRBJ2-1, is as follows: GAGVSQSPSNKVTEKGKDVELRCDPISGHTALYWYRQSLGQGLEFLIYFQGNSAPDKSGLPSDRFSAERTGGSVSTLTIQRTQQEDSAVYLCASSSSGGHGNEQFFGPGTRLTVL.

V is TRBV27 and J is TRBJ1-2; D is undetermined. The germline V and J ends were trimmed by 4 bases and 5 bases, with 11 bases remaining between them. The CDR3 consists of 13 residues. The V gene's germline CDR1 is MNHEY and CDR2 SMNVEV (reference sequence). The CDR3 DNA is TGTGCCAGCAGTTACGGCAGCGGATATGGCTACACCTTC. Translated: CASSYGSGYGYTF.

The chain employs TRBV5-1 and TRBJ2-3; D is ambiguous. Germline V gene data show CDR1 as SGHRS and CDR2 as YFSETQ. Trimming removed 7 bases at V and 2 bases at J, with 14 bases between. The CDR3 has 14 amino acids. The CDR3 DNA follows: TGCGCCAGCCAAGTATTCGAGAACACAGATACGCAGTATTTT. This codes for CASQVFENTDTQYF.

This clone was picked up a small number of times. A much larger clone lies one base from this, so it may be a read error. The identical CDR3 is also encoded by other nucleotide sequences in the sample. The gene calls are TRBV5-5 and TRBJ2-1; a possible D gene is TRBD2 (5 bases). V dropped 2 bases and J dropped 5 bases, with 11 bases sitting between them. There are 14 residues in the CDR3. Germline V gene sequence: CDR1 SGHKS, CDR2 YYEKEE (reference sequence). The CDR3 region has the DNA TGTGCCAGCAGCTTAGCGGCAGTCAACAATGAGCAGTTCTTC. It yields the protein CASSLAAVNNEQFF.

V usage is TRBV5-1 and J usage is TRBJ2-5; TRBD1 might be the D (6 bases). The CDR3 totals 14 residues. The V end was cut by 3 bases, the J end by 0 bases, with 9 bases between. CDR1 and CDR2 (germline): SGHRS, YFSETQ. The CDR3 DNA reads as TGCGCCAGCAGCTCAACAGGGAACCAAGAGACCCAGTACTTC. Its protein product is CASSSTGNQETQYF.

This clone was detected a few times. The J gene is TRBJ1-2, the V gene TRBV29-1, with 9 bases fitting TRBD1. J gave up 5 bases and V 6 bases, and 7 bases lay outside the gene matches. Germline CDR1 SQVTM, CDR2 ANQGSEA. The CDR3 loop spans 13 amino acids. This CDR3 reads CSVAWTGAYGYTF. DNA of the CDR3: TGCAGCGTCGCCTGGACAGGGGCATATGGCTACACCTTC. Supplemented by reference TRBV29-1 and TRBJ1-2, the full variable domain reads SAVISQKPSRDICQRGTSLTIQCQVDSQVTMMFWYRQQPGQSLTLIATANQGSEATYESGFVIDKFPISRPNLTFSTLTVSNMSPEDSSIYLCSVAWTGAYGYTFGSGTRLTVV.

This clone has a handful of counts. V usage is TRBV30 and J usage is TRBJ2-7; no definite D call. V dropped 2 bases and J dropped 3 bases, with 5 bases sitting between them. This CDR3 has 11 residues. The germline gives CDR1 GTSNPN, CDR2 SVGIG (reference sequence). The CDR3 bases are TGTGCCTGGAGTCCAAGCTACGAGCAGTACTTC. This encodes CAWSPSYEQYF. Complete variable domain (other parts from reference TRBV30 and TRBJ2-7): SQTIHQWPATLVQPVGSPLSLECTVEGTSNPNLYWYRQAAGRGLQLLFYSVGIGQISSEVPQNLSASRPQDRQFILSSKKLLLSDSGFYLCAWSPSYEQYFGPGTRLTVT.

There are a few counts of this clone. This chain uses TRBV6-5 with TRBJ2-3; no clear D. The CDR3 is 15 residues long. V lost 4 bases to trimming and J lost 0 bases, with 11 bases between them. Germline loops: CDR1 MNHEY, CDR2 SVGAGI. The DNA for the CDR3 is TGTGCCAGCAGTTCTTTAGGCGGTAGCACAGATACGCAGTATTTT. It translates to CASSSLGGSTDTQYF.

A single count supports this clone. V gene TRBV7-2 combines with J gene TRBJ2-5; D gene unclear. The J call may not be correct, given that the DNA end is closer to TRBJ2-7. The CDR3 has 12 amino acids. Germline assignment: CDR1 SGHTA and CDR2 FQGNSA. In DNA, the CDR3 is TGTGCCAGCAGCTTTGTCGGCGACGAGCAGTACTTC. Its translation: CASSFVGDEQYF.

The table lists this clone with a few counts. The chain combines TRBV5-6 with TRBJ2-1, with 9 bases lining up with TRBD1. The CDR3 runs 17 residues. Germline CDR1 SGHDT, CDR2 YYEEEE. J lost 1 base, V lost 1 base, and 6 bases had no gene match. CDR3 amino acids: CASSLLVGQGSYNEQFF. The CDR3 bases are TGTGCCAGCAGCTTGTTAGTGGGACAGGGATCCTACAATGAGCAGTTCTTC.

This clone was counted many times. An end of the junction does not agree with germline; a read error may underlie this. The same CDR3 arises from other DNA sequences in this sample as well. The chain combines TRBV7-9 with TRBJ2-3; TRBD1 aligns across 9 bases. Looked up from germline, CDR1 is SEHNR and CDR2 is FQNEAQ (reference sequence). The CDR3 spans 14 residues. The CDR3 region is CASSPGQGTDTQYF. The CDR3 DNA reads as TGTGCCAGCAGTCCGGGACAGGGCACGGATACGCAGTATTTT. The entire variable domain, with the rest obtained from reference TRBV7-9 and TRBJ2-3, is as follows: DTGVSQNPRHKITKRGQNVTFRCDPISEHNRLYWYRQTLGQGPEFLTYFQNEAQLEKSRLLSDRFSAERPKGSFSTLEIQRTEQGDSAMYLCASSPGQGTDTQYFGPGTRLTVL.

This chain connects TRBV4-2 to TRBJ2-5; D not resolved. The CDR3 loop spans 18 amino acids. Germline V gene sequence: CDR1 LGHNA, CDR2 YNFKEQ. The ends were cut back, 1 base at V and 4 bases at J, with 22 bases in the middle. This CDR3 reads CASSQARTQDGNGETQYF. The CDR3 DNA reads as TGTGCCAGCAGCCAAGCAAGGACGCAGGATGGTAACGGAGAGACCCAGTACTTC.

The rearrangement links TRBV6-1 to TRBJ1-5; 10 positions agree with TRBD1. Unmatched junction bases numbered 4, after V lost 2 bases and J lost 6 bases. The germline CDR1 and CDR2 sequences are MNHNS and SASEGT. This CDR3 region has 15 residues. DNA for the CDR3: TGTGCCAGCAGTGAAATGGGGACAGGGGTTCAGCCCCAGCATTTT. Protein: CASSEMGTGVQPQHF.

The rearrangement uses TRBV4-2 and TRBJ2-2, with no clear D. The V end lost 0 bases, the J end lost 0 bases, and 14 bases lay between the germline ends. The length of the CDR3 is 18 residues. Germline CDR1 reads LGHNA; CDR2 reads YNFKEQ. CDR3 sequence (DNA): TGTGCCAGCAGCCAAGAGCAACTCCGGGCCGCGAACACCGGGGAGCTGTTTTTT. The encoded protein is CASSQEQLRAANTGELFF.

This clone turned up a few times. The chain combines TRBV21-1 with TRBJ1-4; the D call of TRBD1 is as the table states it, not checked on the DNA. TRBV21-1 is described as a pseudogene. There are 16 residues in the CDR3. The CDR3 protein is CASSNYWGQVGEKLFF. The CDR3 bases are TGTGCCAGCAGCAATTATTGGGGGCAGGTCGGAGAAAAACTGTTTTTT.

There are a few counts of this clone. The chain carries TRBV6-5 and TRBJ1-5; 8 bases line up with TRBD1. The CDR3 covers 16 residues. Trimming cost V 0 bases and J 6 bases; bases outside gene matches: 7. Germline CDR1 is MNHEY and CDR2 is SVGAGI. In DNA form, the CDR3 reads TGTGCCAGCAGTTACTCGGGGACAGGTTGGAGTCAGCCCCAGCATTTT. Residues: CASSYSGTGWSQPQHF.

V is TRBV5-1 and J is TRBJ2-5; D remains unclear. Germline-derived CDR1 and CDR2 are SGHRS and YFSETQ. V lost 2 bases and J lost 1, with 3 bases in between. This CDR3 is 12 amino acids long. The DNA of the CDR3 is TGCGCCAGCAGCTTTACCCAAGAGACCCAGTACTTC. This gives the protein CASSFTQETQYF.

In its sample, this clone was seen a few times. The gene calls are TRBV28 and TRBJ2-5; 7 bases line up with TRBD1. V lost 5 bases, J lost 4 bases, and 7 bases stayed unmatched. This CDR3 region has 14 residues. Germline CDR1 MDHEN, CDR2 SYDVKM. CDR3 protein: CASSHRQGRETQYF. In DNA, the CDR3 is TGTGCCAGCAGTCACCGACAGGGAAGAGAGACCCAGTACTTC.

This clone was picked up a small number of times. J is TRBJ2-3 and V is TRBV10-3; TRBD2 is a possible D gene (6 bases). V was clipped by 10 bases and J by 0 bases, with 14 bases between them. The CDR3 has 14 residues. Germline assignment: CDR1 ENHRY and CDR2 SYGVKD. The CDR3 region has the DNA TGTGCCACCGCACAAGGGACTAGCACAGATACGCAGTATTTT. As protein: CATAQGTSTDTQYF.

By share, this clone counts as medium-sized (0.01 to 0.1%). The chain couples TRBV30 to TRBJ2-5; 14 positions match TRBD2. Germline values: CDR1 GTSNPN, CDR2 SVGIG (reference sequence). Trimming at V came to 4 bases and at J to 4 bases, leaving 11 bases not matched to a gene. The CDR3 runs 17 residues. The CDR3 sequence is CAWKGPGTSGGGETQYF. CDR3 sequence (DNA): TGTGCCTGGAAAGGCCCCGGGACTAGCGGGGGCGGAGAGACCCAGTACTTC.

The V and J genes are TRBV30 and TRBJ1-2; 7 bases are shared with TRBD1. The CDR3 consists of 14 residues. V shed 3 bases and J 4 bases; nucleotides not matched to a gene: 8. Germline V gene lookup returns CDR1 GTSNPN and CDR2 SVGIG (reference sequence). The CDR3 spells CAWSRGQDGYGYTF. CDR3 bases: TGTGCCTGGAGCCGCGGACAGGACGGCTATGGCTACACCTTC.

This clone was observed a handful of times. V gene TRBV30 combines with J gene TRBJ1-1; D perhaps matches TRBD1 (5 bases). This CDR3 has 13 amino acids. Between the trimmed V and J ends, which lost 4 bases and 2 bases, there was a span of 11 bases. Per the germline V gene, CDR1 is GTSNPN and CDR2 is SVGIG (reference sequence). The CDR3 loop is CAWTSGFNTEAFF. The CDR3 DNA reads as TGTGCCTGGACTTCAGGGTTTAACACTGAAGCTTTCTTT.

J is TRBJ2-1 and V is TRBV5-1; TRBD2 aligns across 11 bases. There are 18 residues in the CDR3. Germline V gene sequence: CDR1 SGHRS, CDR2 YFSETQ. The trim removed 4 bases at V and 6 bases at J, leaving 15 bases unmatched. The CDR3 sequence is CASSPNPGLAAGGNEQFF. The CDR3 DNA reads TGCGCCAGCAGCCCGAACCCGGGACTAGCGGCCGGGGGCAATGAGCAGTTCTTC.

This chain links TRBV6-1 with TRBJ2-1; 11 nucleotides agree with TRBD2. V lost 10 bases and J lost 4; bases outside the gene matches: 3. The germline V gene has CDR1 MNHNS and CDR2 SASEGT. The CDR3 is 13 amino acids. CDR3 DNA sequence: TGTGCCACCGGGACTAGCGGATACAATGAGCAGTTCTTC. Its protein product is CATGTSGYNEQFF.

This clone occurred a few times. The CDR3 protein is CASSRDITYYGYTF. The CDR3 DNA reads TGTGCCAGCAGCAGGGACATCACCTACTATGGCTACACCTTC. The chain is built from TRBV2 and TRBJ1-2; weak D call: TRBD1 (6 bases). Trimming took off 6 bases at V and 3 bases at J, with 14 bases between the two ends. Per germline, CDR1 SNHLY and CDR2 FYNNEI. This CDR3 is built from 14 residues.